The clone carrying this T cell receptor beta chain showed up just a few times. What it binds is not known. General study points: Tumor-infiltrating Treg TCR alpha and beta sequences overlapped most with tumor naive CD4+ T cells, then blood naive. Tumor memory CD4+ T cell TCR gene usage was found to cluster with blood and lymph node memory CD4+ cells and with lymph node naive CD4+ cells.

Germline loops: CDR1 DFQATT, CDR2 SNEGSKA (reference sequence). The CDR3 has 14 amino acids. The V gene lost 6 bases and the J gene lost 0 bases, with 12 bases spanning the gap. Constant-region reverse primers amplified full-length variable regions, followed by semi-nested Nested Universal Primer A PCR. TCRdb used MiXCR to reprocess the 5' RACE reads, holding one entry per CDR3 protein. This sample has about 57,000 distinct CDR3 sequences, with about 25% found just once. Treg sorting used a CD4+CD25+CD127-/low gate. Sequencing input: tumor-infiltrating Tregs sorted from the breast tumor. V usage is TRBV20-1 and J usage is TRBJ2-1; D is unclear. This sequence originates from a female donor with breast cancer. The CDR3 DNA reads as TGCAGTGCAACTGATGGTCGCTCCTACAATGAGCAGTTCTTC. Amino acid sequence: CSATDGRSYNEQFF.